This T cell receptor (beta chain) was sequenced during a study of blood T cell repertoires in COVID-19. Whole-study context: T cells, B-cell-depleted T cells, or PBMCs supplied cDNA or gDNA.

Trimming cost V 9 bases and J 5 bases; bases outside gene matches: 11. The CDR3 consists of 15 residues. In germline, CDR1 is LNHDA, CDR2 SQIVND (reference sequence). In the study's own analysis: Estimation of nucleated cell counts was performed using reference gene primer amplification. Method: immunoSEQ multiplex PCR; TCRdb's copy keeps in-frame clones and lacks some. The DNA was the basis for D and trimming; V, J and clone size are from that table. The sample holds more than 65,000 clones, 80% seen once. V usage is TRBV19 and J usage is TRBJ1-5; 9 nucleotides agree with TRBD1. Sequencing used peripheral blood. The receptor was derived from a man between 60 and 75 years old with active or convalescent COVID-19. The CDR3: CASSPGQGSHQPQHF. In nucleotides, the CDR3 is TGTGCCAGCTCTCCGGGACAGGGATCCCATCAGCCCCAGCATTTT.